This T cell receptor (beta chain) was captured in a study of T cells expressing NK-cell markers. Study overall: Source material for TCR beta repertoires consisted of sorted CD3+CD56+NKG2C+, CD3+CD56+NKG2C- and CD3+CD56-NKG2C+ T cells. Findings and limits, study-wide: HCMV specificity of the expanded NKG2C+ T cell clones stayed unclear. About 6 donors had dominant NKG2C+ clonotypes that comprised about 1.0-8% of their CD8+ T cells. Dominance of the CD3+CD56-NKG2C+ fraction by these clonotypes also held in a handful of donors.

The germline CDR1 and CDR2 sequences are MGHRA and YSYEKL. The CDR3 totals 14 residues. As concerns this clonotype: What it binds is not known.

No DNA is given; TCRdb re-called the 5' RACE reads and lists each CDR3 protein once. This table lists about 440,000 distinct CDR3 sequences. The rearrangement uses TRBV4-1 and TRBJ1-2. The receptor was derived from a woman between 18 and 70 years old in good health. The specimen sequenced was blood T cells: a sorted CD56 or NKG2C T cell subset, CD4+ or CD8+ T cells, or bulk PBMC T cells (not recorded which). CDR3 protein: CASSPRSTNYGYTF.